The clone carrying this T cell receptor beta chain was observed once. These data originate in a study of OX40 agonist ivuxolimab in advanced cancers. The overall study: At doses from 0.01 to 10 mg/kg, patients were given intravenous ivuxolimab every 2 weeks.

The V end lost 5 bases, the J end lost 5 bases, and 17 bases lay between the germline ends. This CDR3 spans 15 amino acids. Germline lookup yields CDR1 SGHVS and CDR2 FQNEAQ. Sequencing was performed with immunoSEQ multiplex PCR; in TCRdb, only in-frame clones are kept and a portion is missing. The sample contains tens of thousands of clones, about 88% of which appear only once. V is TRBV7-8 and J is TRBJ2-3, with D tentatively TRBD1 or TRBD2 (5 bases each). Material: CD4+ or CD8+ T cells sorted from blood, obtained in a trial of the OX40 agonist ivuxolimab. This TCR was sampled from an adult with an advanced solid tumor such as melanoma, head and neck, liver or kidney cancer. The CDR3 nucleotides read TGTGCCAGCAGCCACCCGGGACCCCCCGGAGATACGCAGTATTTT. Its protein is CASSHPGPPGDTQYF.